One sample yielded the 28 T cell receptor beta chains listed below, sequenced in a study of response to subunit inactivated influenza vaccine. TCRdb processed the RT-PCR reads anew with MiXCR; each CDR3 protein has one entry. The repertoire consists of 300,000 to 350,000 distinct CDR3 sequences, with 21% occurring once and the leading ten covering about 10%. Specimen: PBMCs from blood, collected about 20 months after vaccination. The receptors were gathered from a man between 50 and 75 years old who received an inactivated influenza vaccine.

V gene TRBV19 combines with J gene TRBJ2-5; tentatively, D is TRBD2 (5 bases). The CDR3 extends over 14 amino acids. V was trimmed by 4 bases and J by 2 bases, leaving 11 bases between them. CDR1 is LNHDA and CDR2 is SQIVND in the germline V gene (reference sequence). This CDR3 is CASSNPGIQETQYF. CDR3 sequence (DNA): TGTGCCAGTAGTAACCCGGGGATTCAAGAGACCCAGTACTTC.

In its sample, this clonotype was seen a few times. The chain couples TRBV6-2 or TRBV6-3 to TRBJ1-2; 8 nucleotides match TRBD1. Germline values: CDR1 MNHEY, CDR2 SVGEGT. CDR3 length: 15 residues. V lost 6 bases and J lost 6; bases outside the gene matches: 12. The CDR3 DNA is TGTGCCAGCAGCCCACTTCCGACAGGGGCTAATGGCTACACCTTC. It codes for CASSPLPTGANGYTF.

This clonotype was picked up a small number of times. The rearrangement links TRBV7-8 to TRBJ1-6; 10 nucleotides line up with TRBD1. The J segment lost 10 bases and the V segment lost 5 bases, leaving 8 bases of the junction unmatched. The CDR3 sequence is 15 residues long. Germline V gene data show CDR1 as SGHVS and CDR2 as FQNEAQ. CDR3 sequence reads: CASSPGTGEYSPLHF. DNA for the CDR3: TGTGCCAGCAGCCCAGGGACAGGGGAATACTCACCCCTCCACTTT.

The genes are TRBV6-1 and TRBJ2-7, with 7 bases that match TRBD1. After removal of 5 bases from V and 3 bases from J, the junction contained 7 bases not matched to a gene. This CDR3 spans 14 amino acids. CDR1 is MNHNS and CDR2 is SASEGT in the germline V gene. The CDR3 spells CASSPWDSYYEQYF. The CDR3 coding sequence is TGTGCCAGCAGTCCGTGGGACAGTTACTACGAGCAGTACTTC.

This clonotype was seen only a few times. This chain connects TRBV28 to TRBJ1-2, with a tentative D call TRBD1 (5 bases). The CDR3 extends over 13 amino acids. Germline loops: CDR1 MDHEN, CDR2 SYDVKM. V shed 4 bases and J shed 5 bases, with 11 bases lying between them. This CDR3 is CASSSTEEYGYTF. The DNA of the CDR3 is TGTGCCAGCAGTTCGACAGAGGAATATGGCTACACCTTC.

This chain connects TRBV6-5 to TRBJ1-5; no firm D call. Trimming removed 0 bases from V and 3 bases from J, with 9 bases in between. Germline V CDR1 and CDR2: MNHEY, SVGAGI. The CDR3 consists of 15 residues. This CDR3 reads CASSYSRRINQPQHF. DNA of the CDR3: TGTGCCAGCAGTTACTCGAGACGGATCAATCAGCCCCAGCATTTT.

This clonotype was seen a handful of times. This sequence joins TRBV29-1 and TRBJ2-7; 8 nucleotides line up with TRBD1. CDR3 length: 15 amino acids. Trimming at V came to 0 bases and at J to 3 bases, leaving 7 bases not matched to a gene. Looked up from germline, CDR1 is SQVTM and CDR2 is ANQGSEA. The CDR3 is CSVEEAGGGSYEQYF. As DNA, the CDR3 is TGCAGCGTTGAAGAGGCAGGGGGCGGTAGCTACGAGCAGTACTTC.

This clonotype showed up just a few times. The chain couples TRBV20-1 to TRBJ2-3; D not resolved. Germline loops: CDR1 DFQATT, CDR2 SNEGSKA (reference sequence). Trimming shortened V by 0 bases and J by 4 bases, and 14 bases separated the two germline ends. The CDR3 spans 15 residues. DNA of the CDR3: TGCAGTGCTAGAGATAGCACTTCTGGGGCAGATACGCAGTATTTT. It yields the protein CSARDSTSGADTQYF.

This chain uses TRBV20-1 with TRBJ1-4, with no clear D. This CDR3 has 13 amino acids. CDR1 and CDR2 (germline): DFQATT, SNEGSKA (reference sequence). The germline V and J ends were trimmed by 0 bases and 10 bases, with 12 bases remaining between them. In DNA form, the CDR3 reads TGCAGTGCTAGAGACCCATTGGAAGGAAAACTGTTTTTT. It codes for CSARDPLEGKLFF.

The chain employs TRBV15 and TRBJ1-1; the D is unclear. V lost 5 bases, J lost 5 bases, and 12 bases lay in between. CDR1 and CDR2 from the germline V gene are LNHNV and YYDKDF (reference sequence). The CDR3 has 13 residues. CDR3 coding DNA: TGTGCCACCAGCGCCTGGATCGGGACTGAAGCTTTCTTT. This sequence encodes CATSAWIGTEAFF. The complete variable domain, with remaining parts taken from reference TRBV15 and TRBJ1-1, reads DAMVIQNPRYQVTQFGKPVTLSCSQTLNHNVMYWYQQKSSQAPKLLFHYYDKDFNNEADTPDNFQSRRPNTSFCFLDIRSPGLGDTAMYLCATSAWIGTEAFFGQGTRLTVV.

A note on this clonotype: One end of the junction fails to match germline, which may point to a read error. J is TRBJ1-2 and V is TRBV5-1; possibly TRBD1 for D (5 bases). The CDR3 covers 14 residues. From germline, CDR1 is SGHRS and CDR2 YFSETQ. CDR3 sequence: CVSRDGFPEAGYTF. CDR3 nucleotides: TGCGTCAGCAGGGATGGGTTTCCGGAGGCTGGCTACACCTTC.

The CDR3, as DNA: TGTGCCAGCAGCTATAGCGGGGGGGCCGATGAGCAGTTCTTC. Its translation: CASSYSGGADEQFF. V and J are TRBV7-9 and TRBJ2-1, with TRBD2 identical over 11 bases. CDR1 and CDR2 from the germline V gene are SEHNR and FQNEAQ (reference sequence). This CDR3 has 14 residues. Losses at the gene ends were 4 bases for V and 8 bases for J; bases not matched to a gene: 4.

This clonotype was counted many times. The chain employs TRBV5-4 and TRBJ1-1, with 7 positions matching TRBD1. With V trimmed by 3 bases and J by 5 bases, 4 bases remained unmatched. This CDR3 comprises 13 residues. Germline CDR1 SGHNT, CDR2 YYREEE (reference sequence). The CDR3 coding sequence is TGTGCCAGCAGCTCAACAGGGGAAACTGAAGCTTTCTTT. It specifies CASSSTGETEAFF.

This clonotype was counted a few times. As DNA, the CDR3 is TGTGCCAGCAGCCTAACGGACAGTGTAGCTGGAAACACCATATATTTT. Amino acid sequence: CASSLTDSVAGNTIYF. The chain carries TRBV6-1 and TRBJ1-3; weak D call: TRBD1 (6 bases). V was trimmed by 6 bases and J by 2 bases, leaving 17 bases between them. The CDR3 covers 16 residues. From germline, CDR1 is MNHNS and CDR2 SASEGT.

This chain links TRBV21-1 with TRBJ1-1; no check of the table's D call, TRBD1, against the DNA was made. TRBV21-1 is listed as a pseudogene. The CDR3 has 16 residues. The DNA for the CDR3 is TGTGCCAGCAGCAAAGTATTTTTTGGGACACGCACTGAAGCTTTCTTT. Translation: CASSKVFFGTRTEAFF.

The chain combines TRBV11-2 with TRBJ1-6, with D perhaps matching TRBD1 (6 bases). The V and J ends lost 5 bases and 5 bases respectively, with 13 bases between them. Germline V gene lookup returns CDR1 SGHAT and CDR2 FQNNGV. The CDR3 runs to 15 residues. CDR3 nucleotides: TGTGCCAGCAGCGCCCGACAGGCCAATAATTCACCCCTCCACTTT. It is translated as CASSARQANNSPLHF. Using reference TRBV11-2 and TRBJ1-6 for the parts outside the CDR3, the full variable domain is EAGVAQSPRYKIIEKRQSVAFWCNPISGHATLYWYQQILGQGPKLLIQFQNNGVVDDSQLPKDRFSAERLKGVDSTLKIQPAKLEDSAVYLCASSARQANNSPLHFGNGTRLTVT.

The V gene is TRBV12-3 or TRBV12-4, the J gene TRBJ2-2; D gene ambiguous. This CDR3 region has 14 residues. V lost 5 bases to trimming and J lost 4 bases, with 11 bases between them. For the CDR3, the DNA is TGTGCCAGCAGTCGAAAACTACGCACCGGGGAGCTGTTTTTT. Translated: CASSRKLRTGELFF.

The V call is TRBV5-1, the J call TRBJ2-4; either TRBD1 or TRBD2 may supply D (5 bases each). Trimming removed 3 bases from V and 0 bases from J, with 13 bases in between. The germline gives CDR1 SGHRS, CDR2 YFSETQ. This CDR3 region has 16 residues. The CDR3 nucleotides read TGCGCCAGCAGCTGGGACCAACGGCTAGCCAAAAACATTCAGTACTTC. Protein sequence: CASSWDQRLAKNIQYF.

This clonotype was seen more than once but under ten times. This chain links TRBV20-1 with TRBJ1-2, with D hard to call. The germline V and J ends were trimmed by 4 bases and 0 bases, with 9 bases remaining between them. Germline V gene sequence: CDR1 DFQATT, CDR2 SNEGSKA (reference sequence). The CDR3 has 13 amino acids. The CDR3, as DNA: TGCAGTGCTAACTGGTTAGCTAACTATGGCTACACCTTC. Its protein is CSANWLANYGYTF.

The chain couples TRBV20-1 to TRBJ2-2; no clear D gene. The CDR3 runs to 13 residues. The V and J ends lost 5 bases and 1 base respectively, with 8 bases between them. Germline V gene data show CDR1 as DFQATT and CDR2 as SNEGSKA (reference sequence). The CDR3 nucleotides read TGCAGTGCTCGCAGCCTGAACACCGGGGAGCTGTTTTTT. Amino acid sequence: CSARSLNTGELFF.

This clonotype was observed a few times. The chain combines TRBV7-9 with TRBJ2-3; 8 bases agree with TRBD1. After removal of 3 bases from V and 4 bases from J, the junction contained 3 bases not matched to a gene. Germline values: CDR1 SEHNR, CDR2 FQNEAQ (reference sequence). This CDR3 is 14 amino acids long. The DNA of the CDR3 is TGTGCCAGCAGCTTCAGGGGGCGCGCAGATACGCAGTATTTT. This encodes CASSFRGRADTQYF.

There are a few counts of this clonotype. The CDR3 sequence is CSAQGLMDEQYF. Written as DNA, the CDR3 is TGCAGTGCTCAGGGATTAATGGACGAGCAGTACTTC. The rearrangement uses TRBV20-1 and TRBJ2-7; a weak D match, TRBD1 (5 bases). Per germline, CDR1 DFQATT and CDR2 SNEGSKA (reference sequence). V was cut by 5 bases and J by 5 bases, with 13 bases left in between. The CDR3 loop spans 12 amino acids.

This clonotype was picked up one time. The V gene is TRBV30, the J gene TRBJ2-7; 7 bases are a match to TRBD1. Losses at the gene ends were 0 bases for V and 6 bases for J; bases not matched to a gene: 8. Germline V gene sequence: CDR1 GTSNPN, CDR2 SVGIG (reference sequence). This CDR3 is 14 amino acids long. CDR3 nucleotides: TGTGCCTGGAGTGTAATGGGCAGGGGGAGCGAGCAGTACTTC. Its protein product is CAWSVMGRGSEQYF.

In its sample, this clonotype was seen many times. The CDR3 protein is CATSRVPGAAVGYTF. The CDR3 bases are TGTGCCACCAGCAGAGTCCCAGGGGCAGCGGTAGGCTACACCTTC. The chain links TRBV15 to TRBJ1-2; D may be TRBD1 (6 bases). The CDR3 consists of 15 residues. Trimming took off 1 base at V and 8 bases at J, with 17 bases between the two ends. In germline, CDR1 is LNHNV, CDR2 YYDKDF (reference sequence).

V gene TRBV5-3 combines with J gene TRBJ2-5; TRBD2 agrees at 10 bases. TRBV5-3 is reported as an ORF; its role is uncertain. Trimming took 2 bases from V and 1 from J; bases not matched to a gene: 5. The CDR3 runs 16 residues. The CDR3 nucleotides read TGTGCCAGAAGCTTCTGTCAGCGGGAGGGCCAAGAGACCCAGTACTTC. Its translation is CARSFCQREGQETQYF.

This clonotype was picked up a small number of times. The chain carries TRBV11-2 and TRBJ2-1, with D hard to call. The V end lost 7 bases, the J end lost 8 bases, and 15 bases lay between the germline ends. The CDR3 extends over 13 amino acids. CDR1 and CDR2 (germline): SGHAT, FQNNGV. CDR3 protein: CASTSWGIDEQFF. The DNA for the CDR3 is TGTGCCAGCACCTCATGGGGTATCGATGAGCAGTTCTTC.

This clonotype appeared a few times. The rearrangement uses TRBV20-1 and TRBJ1-1, with 10 bases aligning to TRBD1. In germline, CDR1 is DFQATT, CDR2 SNEGSKA (reference sequence). The CDR3 is made up of 14 amino acids. After removal of 4 bases from V and 5 bases from J, the junction contained 7 bases not matched to a gene. The CDR3 nucleotides are TGCAGTGCTACCCGGACAGGGGGGAAGACTGAAGCTTTCTTT. It is translated as CSATRTGGKTEAFF.

This clonotype was counted many times. The CDR3 DNA is TGTGCCAGCAGTCAGCGGGAGGGGGTTAGTGAGCAGTTCTTC. Protein: CASSQREGVSEQFF. V is TRBV6-1 and J is TRBJ2-1; TRBD2 matches 10 bases. Unmatched junction bases numbered 7, after V lost 5 bases and J lost 9 bases. Germline V gene data show CDR1 as MNHNS and CDR2 as SASEGT. This CDR3 comprises 14 residues.